This T cell receptor beta chain came from a study of cytomegalovirus exposure and HLA in healthy donors (dated by TCRdb to between 2016 and 2019). General notes on the study: An earlier analysis of about 560 of the donors reported about 300 Gb of sequence data and around 120 million unique TCR beta sequences obtained from some 200 million T cells. Rather than using new phenotypic data, the later analysis identified candidate immune exposures from TCR beta sequences and from how often those sequences occurred across donors. The number of donors typed differed by locus, with roughly 629-640 for A, B, C, DRB1 and DQB1, roughly 520 for DQA1, 606 for DPA1, and approximately 470 for DPB1. Around 320 gigabases of sequencing data and around 87 million unique TCR sequences were included in an early release covering roughly 600 HLA-typed donors. The study aimed to test whether signatures of past pathogen exposure could be identified by cataloging public T cell receptors. In a later genetic analysis, genome-wide SNP genotypes for about three fifths of the roughly 670 donors were used, and that subset was treated as a discovery cohort. The study combined high-throughput TCR immunosequencing, statistical association of individual TCRs with disease status, and machine learning to predict cytomegalovirus infection status. Among about 400 genotyped donors of the cohort, an average of roughly 230,000 unique TCR beta nucleotide sequences was sequenced per donor, of which 15% to 20% were non-productive. The study profiled the T cell repertoires of 500 to 800 subjects by immunosequencing and related them to cytomegalovirus serostatus. In a later analysis, previously published TCR beta repertoires from hundreds of donors were re-analyzed and high-resolution HLA genotyping was added so that TCR occurrence patterns could be studied. Donor age, sex, ethnicity and CMV serostatus were compiled alongside the repertoire data. HLA typing covered class I and class II loci at four-digit resolution. Roughly five DR-DQ haplotypes were handled as single units for association and clustering, since linkage in the cohort was strong. All discovery cohort repertoires had been generated on a single sequencing platform. The genetic ancestry cluster associated with self-reported Caucasian donors included about 81% of the roughly 380 genotyped donors. Along with the approximately 700-subject first cohort, a separate validation cohort of roughly 110 different subjects was used. An earlier analysis of 587 of the donors used high-throughput TCR beta sequencing to judge whether each TCR beta V gene segment behaved as functional or pseudogenic.

The cohort was made up of 650 to 700 healthy bone marrow donors. Cohort members were all nominally healthy when sampled, although unrecorded immune exposures were likely present. The donor was CMV seropositive and was included in the group of 250 to 300 seropositive cohort members. Each donor provided a peripheral blood sample, and peripheral blood mononuclear cells were used for TCR beta sequencing. Genomic DNA extraction from the blood cell samples was performed with the Qiagen DNeasy Blood Extraction Kit. The paper as a whole reports these results and caveats: This cohort had only TCR beta chains sequenced, and the lack of alpha or paired-chain data limited which features could be detected. In an earlier analysis of under 600 of the donors, most TCR beta V segments were observed in productive rearrangements about 87% or about 30% of the time, broadly matching IMGT annotations. In a later analysis, most CMV-associated TCR beta chains were found to appear HLA-restricted, with HLA associations seemingly driven largely by CMV exposure. A further reported finding was that TCR beta sequences accurately predicted the HLA-A and HLA-B alleles for most subjects in the first cohort. A later genetic analysis associated a missense DCLRE1C variant with V-gene and J-gene trimming of TCR beta chains, and an independent cohort replicated the association. When HLA alleles, especially DR and DQ, strongly co-occurred, attributing TCR associations to individual alleles was difficult. HLA typing was unavailable for some donors at each locus, so association tests used only the typed subset. Across donors, most TCR sequences were observed very rarely, whereas some public TCRs were present in many individuals. A later analysis associated 15,000 to 20,000 TCR beta sequences with specific HLA alleles at a false discovery rate of 0.05. Compared with equally common non-associated chains, HLA-associated TCR beta chains in a later analysis were more clonally expanded and had lower generation probabilities. A later genetic analysis reported fewer N-insertions in productive TCRs among donors in an Asian-associated ancestry cluster than the roughly 700-donor mean. In both the original and validation cohorts, the classifier was reported to diagnose cytomegalovirus status with high specificity and sensitivity. The only immune exposure information available for the cohort was CMV serostatus. A total of roughly 160 TCR beta chains were listed by the study as associated with cytomegalovirus. It was suggested by the authors that the approach could potentially be generalized to other disease states and immunological phenotypes. A group of highly shared sequence variants was considered likely to be a technical artifact of the sequencing pipeline. A later analysis found that TCR association rates varied across HLA loci, with DRB1 alleles showing the most associated TCRs and HLA-C alleles the fewest. Linkage disequilibrium might explain the correlated functional status among segregating V segments, but an unknown experimental factor could not be ruled out. Because counts were too low, some 16 rarely observed V segments, including chromosome 9 orphons, were excluded from the earlier analysis of under 650 of the donors. Several of the top co-occurrence clusters appeared to be linked to parvovirus B19, influenza, CMV and Epstein-Barr virus, according to a later analysis. The presence/absence analyses assumed that sequencing depth was roughly uniform across donors, and that assumption may not be true. In vitro tests confirmed that a few of the cytomegalovirus-associated TCR beta chains recognize cytomegalovirus antigens.

Library preparation used the immunoSEQ multiplex PCR assay. For the multiplex PCR, a mixture combining 60 forward primers for TCR Vbeta segments and 13 reverse primers for TCR Jbeta segments was used. The CDR3 region of rearranged TCR beta genes was amplified from genomic DNA by a multiplex PCR assay. The Illumina HiSeq System was used to sequence the amplified TCR beta libraries as 87-base-pair reads. Processing in the source paper ran as follows. A later analysis tallied roughly 80 million unique TCR beta chains across the 666 repertoires, and some 12 million of those chains were shared by two or more donors. Raw reads were error-corrected and collapsed into unique sequences with a nearest-neighbor algorithm that merged closely related sequences to remove PCR and sequencing errors. CDR3 sequences were aligned to IMGT reference sequences to assign V, D and J gene segments. For a sequence to be retained, at least a six-nucleotide match to both a V gene segment and a J gene segment was required. Rearrangements were called productive when the CDR3 lacked stop codons and stayed in frame with V and J; all others were non-productive. CDR3 was defined by IMGT convention, running from the second conserved V-encoded cysteine to the conserved J-encoded phenylalanine. The earlier analysis of about 530 of the donors excluded any sequence lacking an unambiguous match to a single V gene segment. An earlier analysis of fewer than 750 of the donors called V segments functional above 56.7% productive rearrangements and segregating when the between-donor standard deviation exceeded 5%. A statistical classification framework was developed to diagnose cytomegalovirus status using the catalog of TCR beta chain sequences. In a later analysis, V and J genes were assigned by comparing TCR nucleotide sequences against IMGT/GENE-DB human TR gene sequences. Using the TCRdist pipeline, a later analysis assigned CDR3 sequences along with most-parsimonious VDJ recombination scenarios. In a later analysis, every TCR beta chain was defined by the combination of its CDR3 amino acid sequence and its V-gene family, and reads without a unique V-gene family were dropped. A later analysis removed 550 to 700 highly shared, low-generation-probability nucleotide sequences to deal with suspected cross-contamination and a sequencing artifact. A later analysis calculated a clonal expansion index for each public chain from normalized within-repertoire ranks of inferred template counts. A later analysis computed generation probabilities with a VDJ recombination model fitted to out-of-frame rearrangements, and checked the results against IGoR. A later analysis scored TCR-TCR, TCR-HLA and TCR-CMV co-occurrence with hypergeometric tests, applying a repertoire-size bias correction to TCR pairs. In a later analysis, false discovery rates were estimated by permuting HLA or CMV assignments 20 times. In a later analysis, co-occurring TCRs were grouped with DBSCAN, and TCRdist sequence similarity was added when clustering was performed within HLA-allele-positive subsets. Repertoires with fewer than 30,000 or more than 120,000 public chains were left out of co-occurrence clustering, as were five repertoires with anomalous nucleotide sharing. Entries here come from immuneACCESS through TCRdb and include only in-frame sequences with V and J called. Some clones fail to appear in such tables; in the studies checked, an unresolved V gene covers under half of the shortfall, and the cause of the remainder is unknown. The DNA was the basis for D and trimming; V, J and clone size are from that table. In all, the sample holds tens of thousands of clones, and approximately 86% of those were seen once. Of the sample, around a tenth is held by the ten largest clones.

Note on this clone: Its recognized antigen is unknown. No base-level quality is on record; no much larger clone is a single base apart.

Input material: PBMCs. This receptor was obtained from a man younger than 45 in good health and CMV-seropositive.

The CDR3 here reads CASSAGSGPGYEQYF. The nucleotide sequence reads TGTGCCAGCAGTGCGGGAAGCGGACCGGGTTACGAGCAGTACTTC. This sequence uses TRBV6-4 and TRBJ2-7; tentative D gene TRBD2, with 5 bases matching. As encoded in the germline V gene, CDR1 is MRHNA while CDR2 is SNTAGT. Trimming takes 4 bases from V and 4 bases from J, and the germline ends sit 17 bases apart. Taken from cysteine to phenylalanine, the CDR3 has 15 residues. Just the 45-base CDR3 DNA is kept, in frame starting at base 1.